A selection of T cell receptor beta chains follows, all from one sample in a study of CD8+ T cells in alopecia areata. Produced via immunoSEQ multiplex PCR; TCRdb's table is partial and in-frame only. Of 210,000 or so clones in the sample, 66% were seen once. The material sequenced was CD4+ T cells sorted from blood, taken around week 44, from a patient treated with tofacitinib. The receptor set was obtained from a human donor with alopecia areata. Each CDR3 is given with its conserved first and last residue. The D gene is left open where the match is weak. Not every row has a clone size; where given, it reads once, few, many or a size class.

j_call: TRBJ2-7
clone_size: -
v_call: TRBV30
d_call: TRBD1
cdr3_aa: CAGRTGLPSEQYF
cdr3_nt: TGTGCCGGAAGGACAGGGCTTCCCTCCGAGCAGTACTTC

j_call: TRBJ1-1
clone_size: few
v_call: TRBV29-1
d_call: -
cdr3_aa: CSGMSWGTEAFF
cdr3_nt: TGCAGCGGGATGAGCTGGGGAACTGAAGCTTTCTTT

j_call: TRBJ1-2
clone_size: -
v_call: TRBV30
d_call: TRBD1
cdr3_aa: CAWRATGNYGYTF
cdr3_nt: TGTGCCTGGAGGGCGACAGGGAACTATGGCTACACCTTC

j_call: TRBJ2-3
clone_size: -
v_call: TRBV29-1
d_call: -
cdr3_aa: CSVDFRQTSTDTQYF
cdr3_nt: TGCAGCGTTGATTTCCGACAAACTAGCACAGATACGCAGTATTTT

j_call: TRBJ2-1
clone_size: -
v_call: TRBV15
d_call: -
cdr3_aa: CATSRPPIGEQFF
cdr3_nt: TGTGCCACCAGCAGACCCCCTATTGGTGAGCAGTTCTTC

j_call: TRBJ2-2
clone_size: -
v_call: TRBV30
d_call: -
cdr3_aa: CAWSSLNTGELFF
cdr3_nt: TGTGCCTGGAGTTCCCTGAACACCGGGGAGCTGTTTTTT

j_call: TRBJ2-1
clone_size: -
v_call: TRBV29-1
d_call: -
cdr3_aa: CSVGAPSTRSYNEQFF
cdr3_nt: TGCAGCGTTGGCGCCCCCTCCACACGCTCCTACAATGAGCAGTTCTTC

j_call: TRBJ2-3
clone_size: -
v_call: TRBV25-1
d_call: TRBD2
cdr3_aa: CASSGGSVGSGHTQYF
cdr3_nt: TGTGCCAGCAGCGGGGGGAGTGTCGGTAGCGGCCATACGCAGTATTTT

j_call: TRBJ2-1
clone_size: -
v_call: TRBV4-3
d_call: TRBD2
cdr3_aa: CASSQEGAGGNEQFF
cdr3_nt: TGCGCCAGCAGCCAAGAAGGGGCGGGAGGGAATGAGCAGTTCTTC

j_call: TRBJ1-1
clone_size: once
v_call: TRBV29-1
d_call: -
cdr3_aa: CSVRRTENTEAFF
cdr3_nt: TGCAGCGTCAGAAGGACAGAAAACACTGAAGCTTTCTTT

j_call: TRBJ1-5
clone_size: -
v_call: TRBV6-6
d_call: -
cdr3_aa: CASSYGQDQPQHF
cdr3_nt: TGTGCCAGCAGTTACGGTCAGGATCAGCCCCAGCATTTT

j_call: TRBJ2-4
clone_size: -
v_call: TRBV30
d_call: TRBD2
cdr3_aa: CAWSTSGGAEAIQYF
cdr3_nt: TGTGCCTGGAGTACTAGCGGGGGGGCCGAAGCCATTCAGTACTTC

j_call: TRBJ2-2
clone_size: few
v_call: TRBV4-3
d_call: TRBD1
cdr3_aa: CASSRGTANTGELFF
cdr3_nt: TGCGCCAGCAGCCGAGGGACAGCTAACACCGGGGAGCTGTTTTTT

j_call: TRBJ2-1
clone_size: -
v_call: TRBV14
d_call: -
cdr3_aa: CASSHWSGGNNEQFF
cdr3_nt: TGTGCCAGCAGCCATTGGTCCGGGGGCAACAATGAGCAGTTCTTC

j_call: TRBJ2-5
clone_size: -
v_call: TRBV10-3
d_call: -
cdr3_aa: CAISSGAGETQYF
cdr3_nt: TGTGCCATCAGTTCAGGGGCCGGGGAGACCCAGTACTTC

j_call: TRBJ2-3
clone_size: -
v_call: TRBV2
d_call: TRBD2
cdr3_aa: CASSRTSETDTQYF
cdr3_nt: TGTGCCAGCAGCAGGACTAGCGAAACAGATACGCAGTATTTT

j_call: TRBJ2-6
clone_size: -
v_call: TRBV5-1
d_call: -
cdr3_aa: CASSLAPLDSRAFSGANVLTF
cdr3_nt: TGCGCCAGCAGCTTGGCACCTTTGGACAGCCGGGCCTTCTCTGGGGCCAACGTCCTGACTTTC

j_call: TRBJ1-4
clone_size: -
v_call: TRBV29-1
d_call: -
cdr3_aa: CSALANEKLFF
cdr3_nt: TGCAGCGCACTGGCTAATGAAAAACTGTTTTTT

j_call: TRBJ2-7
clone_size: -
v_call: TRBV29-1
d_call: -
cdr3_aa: CSVGGTYYEQYF
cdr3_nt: TGCAGCGTTGGGGGCACGTACTACGAGCAGTACTTC

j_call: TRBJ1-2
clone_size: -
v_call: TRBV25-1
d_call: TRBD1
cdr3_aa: CASSESAGSRGQDGYTF
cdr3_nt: TGTGCCAGCAGTGAATCGGCGGGTTCCCGAGGACAGGATGGCTACACCTTC

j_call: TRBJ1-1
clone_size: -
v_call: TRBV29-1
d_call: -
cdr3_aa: CSVPGTEAFF
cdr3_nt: TGCAGCGTTCCCGGGACAGAAGCTTTCTTT

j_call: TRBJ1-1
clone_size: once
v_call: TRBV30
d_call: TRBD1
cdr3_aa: CAWSASPGTGNTEAFF
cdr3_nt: TGTGCCTGGAGCGCCTCCCCCGGGACAGGGAACACTGAAGCTTTCTTT

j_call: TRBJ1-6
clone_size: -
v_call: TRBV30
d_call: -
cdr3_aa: CAWREDRGYYNSPLHF
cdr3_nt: TGTGCCTGGAGAGAAGACAGAGGTTACTATAATTCACCCCTCCACTTT

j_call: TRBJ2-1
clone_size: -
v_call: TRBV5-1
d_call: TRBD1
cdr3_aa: CASSFGQGNNEQFF
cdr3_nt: TGCGCCAGCAGCTTCGGACAGGGAAACAATGAGCAGTTCTTC

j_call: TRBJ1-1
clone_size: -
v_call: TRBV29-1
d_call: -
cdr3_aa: CSVSLGVNTEAFF
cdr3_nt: TGCAGCGTTTCTCTAGGGGTGAACACTGAAGCTTTCTTT

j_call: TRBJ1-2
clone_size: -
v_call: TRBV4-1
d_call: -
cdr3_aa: CASSRPNADGYTF
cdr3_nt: TGCGCCAGCAGCCGTCCTAATGCGGATGGCTACACCTTC

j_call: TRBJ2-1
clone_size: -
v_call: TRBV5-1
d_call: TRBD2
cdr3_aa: CASSFSGATNNEQFF
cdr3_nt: TGCGCCAGCAGCTTTAGCGGGGCAACGAACAATGAGCAGTTCTTC

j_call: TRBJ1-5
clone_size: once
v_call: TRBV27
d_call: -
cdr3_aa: CASSIIPPGVRGQPQHF
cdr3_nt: TGTGCCAGCAGTATCATACCCCCAGGGGTACGGGGACAGCCCCAGCATTTT

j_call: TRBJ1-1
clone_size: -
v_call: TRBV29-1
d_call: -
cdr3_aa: CSVGRAGTYTEAFF
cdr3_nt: TGCAGCGTTGGTAGGGCAGGGACTTACACTGAAGCTTTCTTT

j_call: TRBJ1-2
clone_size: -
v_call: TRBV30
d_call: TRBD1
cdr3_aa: CAWRGPGTVPAYTF
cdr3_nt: TGTGCCTGGAGGGGTCCCGGGACAGTTCCCGCCTACACCTTC

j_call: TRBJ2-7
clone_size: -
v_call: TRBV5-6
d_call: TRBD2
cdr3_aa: CASSFPRTSGSYEQYF
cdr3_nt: TGTGCCAGCAGCTTCCCCCGGACTAGCGGCTCCTACGAGCAGTACTTC

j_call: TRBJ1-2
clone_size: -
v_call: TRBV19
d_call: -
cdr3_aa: CASSIGTNYGYTF
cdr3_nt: TGTGCCAGTAGTATCGGGACTAACTATGGCTACACCTTC

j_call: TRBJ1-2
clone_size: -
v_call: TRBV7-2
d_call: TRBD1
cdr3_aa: CASSLTGSQLTPYGYTF
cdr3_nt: TGTGCCAGCAGCTTGACAGGGTCTCAACTTACACCCTATGGCTACACCTTC

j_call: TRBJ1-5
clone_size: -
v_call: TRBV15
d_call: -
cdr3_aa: CATSRDRVDQPQHF
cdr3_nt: TGTGCCACCAGCAGAGATCGGGTAGATCAGCCCCAGCATTTT

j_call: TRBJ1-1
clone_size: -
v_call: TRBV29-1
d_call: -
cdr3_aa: CSVELAGQNTEAFF
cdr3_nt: TGCAGCGTTGAACTGGCGGGGCAGAACACTGAAGCTTTCTTT

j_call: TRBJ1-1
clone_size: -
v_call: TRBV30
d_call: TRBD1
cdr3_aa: CAWSVSEGAAFF
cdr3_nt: TGTGCCTGGAGTGTTTCCGAGGGGGCAGCTTTCTTT

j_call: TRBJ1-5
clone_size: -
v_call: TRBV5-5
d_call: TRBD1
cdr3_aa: CASSRGQGVWNQPQHF
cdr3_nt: TGTGCCAGCAGCCGGGGACAGGGGGTCTGGAATCAGCCCCAGCATTTT

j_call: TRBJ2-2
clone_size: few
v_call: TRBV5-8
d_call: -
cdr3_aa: CASSLDRNTGELFF
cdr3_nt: TGTGCCAGCAGCTTGGATAGGAACACCGGGGAGCTGTTTTTT

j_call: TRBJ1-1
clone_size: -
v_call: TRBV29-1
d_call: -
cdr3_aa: CSVARGAYTEAFF
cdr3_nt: TGCAGCGTCGCACGGGGGGCGTACACTGAAGCTTTCTTT

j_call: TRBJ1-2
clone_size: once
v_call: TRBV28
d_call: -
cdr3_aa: CATDGYTF
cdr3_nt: TGTGCCACGGATGGCTACACCTTC

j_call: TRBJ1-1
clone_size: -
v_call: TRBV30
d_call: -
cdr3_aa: CAWSARGDTEAFF
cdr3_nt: TGTGCCTGGAGTGCGAGGGGGGACACTGAAGCTTTCTTT

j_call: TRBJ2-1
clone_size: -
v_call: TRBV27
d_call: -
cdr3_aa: CASSAQGYNEQFF
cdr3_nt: TGTGCCAGCAGTGCACAGGGTTACAATGAGCAGTTCTTC

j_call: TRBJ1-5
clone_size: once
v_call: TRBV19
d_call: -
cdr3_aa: CASSIVRGLNQPQHF
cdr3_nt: TGTGCCAGTAGTATTGTCCGGGGCTTAAATCAGCCCCAGCATTTT

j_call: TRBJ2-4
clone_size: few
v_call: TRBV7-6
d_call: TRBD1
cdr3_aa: CASSLERTGDIQYF
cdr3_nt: TGTGCCAGCAGCTTAGAACGGACAGGGGACATTCAGTACTTC

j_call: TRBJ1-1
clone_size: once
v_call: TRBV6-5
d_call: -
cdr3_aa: CASSYSGPPGTEAFF
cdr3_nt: TGTGCCAGCAGTTACTCGGGACCACCCGGAACTGAAGCTTTCTTT

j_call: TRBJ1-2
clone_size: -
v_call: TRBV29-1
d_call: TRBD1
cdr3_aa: CSTSTGQNYGYTF
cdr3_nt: TGCAGCACTAGCACGGGACAGAACTATGGCTACACCTTC

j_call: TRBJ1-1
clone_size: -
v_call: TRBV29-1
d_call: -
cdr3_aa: CSVDRPLNTEAFF
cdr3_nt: TGCAGCGTTGATCGCCCCCTGAACACTGAAGCTTTCTTT

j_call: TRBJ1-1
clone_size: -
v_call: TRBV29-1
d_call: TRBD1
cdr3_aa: CSVTWDRRNTEAFF
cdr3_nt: TGCAGCGTTACCTGGGACAGGAGGAACACTGAAGCTTTCTTT

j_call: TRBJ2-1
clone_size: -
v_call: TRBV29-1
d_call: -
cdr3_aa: CSAEVGDEQFF
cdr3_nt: TGCAGCGCCGAAGTTGGGGATGAGCAGTTCTTC

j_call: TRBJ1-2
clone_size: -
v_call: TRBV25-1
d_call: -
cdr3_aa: CASSSGNYGYTF
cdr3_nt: TGTGCCAGCAGCAGCGGGAACTATGGCTACACCTTC